The rows below give T cell receptor beta chains drawn from one sample of a study of blood T cell repertoires in COVID-19. Using immunoSEQ multiplex PCR, the repertoire was profiled, and TCRdb retains in-frame clones only, with some absent. Of 120,000 to 150,000 clones listed, 75% to 90% are singletons. Specimen: PBMCs or T cells enriched from blood (not recorded which). All receptors derive from a woman aged 35 to 49 who had been exposed to COVID-19. Both conserved end residues are trimmed from each CDR3. Fields, in order: clone size, V gene, J gene, D gene, CDR3 protein. D genes are given only for firm matches. Size values are once, few and many counts, or a class for expanded clones, and some rows have none.

size: .
V: TRBV4-1
J: TRBJ2-3
D: TRBD1
CDR3: ASSLLTGEDTQY

size: .
V: TRBV29-1
J: TRBJ2-1
D: TRBD2
CDR3: SVGKGASGSLGEQF

size: .
V: TRBV14
J: TRBJ2-7
D: .
CDR3: ASSKTYEQY

size: .
V: TRBV7-2
J: TRBJ2-7
D: TRBD2
CDR3: ASSFQLASYEQY

size: .
V: TRBV5-1
J: TRBJ1-1
D: .
CDR3: ASSLLLQNTEAF

size: .
V: TRBV5-1
J: TRBJ2-7
D: .
CDR3: ASSLVGGGGYEQY

size: .
V: TRBV7-9
J: TRBJ2-1
D: .
CDR3: ASSLPSYNEQF

size: .
V: TRBV20-1
J: TRBJ2-7
D: .
CDR3: SASPSGVSYEQY

size: .
V: TRBV3-1/TRBV3-2
J: TRBJ2-1
D: .
CDR3: ASSRDTVRYNEQF

size: .
V: TRBV20-1
J: TRBJ1-2
D: .
CDR3: SAREGAGYT

size: .
V: TRBV28
J: TRBJ1-5
D: .
CDR3: ASSLSGNQPQH

size: once
V: TRBV5-5
J: TRBJ1-4
D: .
CDR3: ASTEDERAVFATNEKLF

size: .
V: TRBV6-5
J: TRBJ2-1
D: .
CDR3: ASSYLLTGDNEQF

size: .
V: TRBV18
J: TRBJ1-3
D: .
CDR3: ASSPQAGDSGNTIY

size: .
V: TRBV9
J: TRBJ1-2
D: .
CDR3: ASSVAWDTSNYGYT

size: .
V: TRBV10-3
J: TRBJ1-3
D: TRBD1
CDR3: AISGTGSTRGGNTIY

size: .
V: TRBV5-1
J: TRBJ1-5
D: TRBD1
CDR3: ASSVTGALSQPQH

size: many
V: TRBV6-2/TRBV6-3
J: TRBJ2-1
D: TRBD2
CDR3: ASSYSSSGTNEQF

size: .
V: TRBV4-3
J: TRBJ2-1
D: TRBD2
CDR3: ASSPAVLAGTEQF

size: few
V: TRBV4-2
J: TRBJ2-5
D: TRBD2
CDR3: ASSQVDGRQETQY

size: .
V: TRBV25-1
J: TRBJ2-7
D: TRBD2
CDR3: ASSEPQLAGEQY

size: .
V: TRBV12-1
J: TRBJ2-7
D: .
CDR3: ASSFPLPPTGSYEQY

size: .
V: TRBV5-1
J: TRBJ2-7
D: TRBD1
CDR3: ASSAPRDRGAYEQY

size: once
V: TRBV7-2
J: TRBJ2-7
D: TRBD2
CDR3: ASSLLAGDYEQY